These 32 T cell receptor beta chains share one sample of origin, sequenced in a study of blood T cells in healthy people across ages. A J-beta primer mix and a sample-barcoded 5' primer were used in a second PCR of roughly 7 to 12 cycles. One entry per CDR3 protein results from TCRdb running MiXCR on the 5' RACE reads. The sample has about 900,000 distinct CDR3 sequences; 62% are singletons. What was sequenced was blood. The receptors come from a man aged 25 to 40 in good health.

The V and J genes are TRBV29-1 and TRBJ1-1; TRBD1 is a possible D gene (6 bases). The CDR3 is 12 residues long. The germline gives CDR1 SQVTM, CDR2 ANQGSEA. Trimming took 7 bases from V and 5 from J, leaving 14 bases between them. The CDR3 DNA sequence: TGCAGCGCAACAGGGCGGTGGACTGAAGCTTTCTTT. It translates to CSATGRWTEAFF.

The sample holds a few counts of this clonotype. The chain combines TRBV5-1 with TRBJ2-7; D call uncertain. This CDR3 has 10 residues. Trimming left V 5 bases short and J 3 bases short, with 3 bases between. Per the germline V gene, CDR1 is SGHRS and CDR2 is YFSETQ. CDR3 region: CASRLYEQYF. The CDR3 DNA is TGCGCCAGCAGACTCTACGAGCAGTACTTC.

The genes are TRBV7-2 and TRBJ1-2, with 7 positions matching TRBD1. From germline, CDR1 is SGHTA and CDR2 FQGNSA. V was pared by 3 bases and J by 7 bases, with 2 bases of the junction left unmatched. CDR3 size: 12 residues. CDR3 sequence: CASSFNRGGYTF. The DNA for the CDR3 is TGTGCCAGCAGCTTTAACAGGGGTGGCTACACCTTC.

The DNA of the CDR3 is TGTGCCAGCAGGCCCCCCGGGACAGGGTTGTACGAGCAGTACTTC. Amino acids: CASRPPGTGLYEQYF. The V gene is TRBV6-5, the J gene TRBJ2-4, with 9 bases aligning to TRBD1. The DNA end is a closer match to TRBJ2-7, so the J assignment may be wrong. This CDR3 is 15 amino acids long. Looked up from germline, CDR1 is MNHEY and CDR2 is SVGAGI.

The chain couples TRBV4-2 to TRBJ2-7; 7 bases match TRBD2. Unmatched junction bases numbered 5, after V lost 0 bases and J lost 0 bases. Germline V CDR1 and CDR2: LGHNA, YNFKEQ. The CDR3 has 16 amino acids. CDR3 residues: CASSQESGAASYEQYF. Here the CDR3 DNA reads TGTGCCAGCAGCCAAGAAAGCGGGGCTGCCTCCTACGAGCAGTACTTC.

The DNA for the CDR3 is TGCGCCAGCAGCCAAGAGGAGGAGGGCACAGATACGCAGTATTTT. As protein: CASSQEEEGTDTQYF. V usage is TRBV4-3 and J usage is TRBJ2-3; D perhaps matches TRBD2 (5 bases). This CDR3 comprises 15 residues. V lost 0 bases to trimming and J lost 1 base, with 8 bases between them. Germline V CDR1 and CDR2: LGHNA, YSLEER.

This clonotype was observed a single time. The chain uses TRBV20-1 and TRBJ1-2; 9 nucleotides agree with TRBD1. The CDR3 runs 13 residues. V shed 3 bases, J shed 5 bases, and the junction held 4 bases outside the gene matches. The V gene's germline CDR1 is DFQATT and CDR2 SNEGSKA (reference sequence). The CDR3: CSASGQGIYGYTF. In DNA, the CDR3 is TGCAGTGCTAGCGGACAGGGGATATATGGCTACACCTTC.

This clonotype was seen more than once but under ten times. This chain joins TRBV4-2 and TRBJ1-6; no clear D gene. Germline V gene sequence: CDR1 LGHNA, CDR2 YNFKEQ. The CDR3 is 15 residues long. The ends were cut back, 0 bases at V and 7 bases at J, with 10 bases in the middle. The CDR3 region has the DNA TGTGCCAGCAGCCAAGATAGAGGGATAAATTCACCCCTCCACTTT. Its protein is CASSQDRGINSPLHF.

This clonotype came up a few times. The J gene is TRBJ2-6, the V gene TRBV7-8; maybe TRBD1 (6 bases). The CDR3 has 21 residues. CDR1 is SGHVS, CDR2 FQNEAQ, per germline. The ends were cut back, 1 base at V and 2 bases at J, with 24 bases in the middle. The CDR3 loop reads CASSLEDIGQLPLAGANVLTF. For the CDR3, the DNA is TGTGCCAGCAGCTTAGAGGATATCGGACAGCTACCTCTAGCTGGGGCCAACGTCCTGACTTTC.

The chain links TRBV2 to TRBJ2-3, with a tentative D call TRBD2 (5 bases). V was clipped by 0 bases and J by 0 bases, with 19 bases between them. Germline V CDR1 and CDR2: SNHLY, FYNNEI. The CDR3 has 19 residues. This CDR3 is CASSEALQDFPSSTDTQYF. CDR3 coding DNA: TGTGCCAGCAGTGAAGCGCTTCAGGACTTTCCTTCTAGCACAGATACGCAGTATTTT. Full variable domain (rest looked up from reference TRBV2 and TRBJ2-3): EPEVTQTPSHQVTQMGQEVILRCVPISNHLYFYWYRQILGQKVEFLVSFYNNEISEKSEIFDDQFSVERPDGSNFTLKIRSTKLEDSAMYFCASSEALQDFPSSTDTQYFGPGTRLTVL.

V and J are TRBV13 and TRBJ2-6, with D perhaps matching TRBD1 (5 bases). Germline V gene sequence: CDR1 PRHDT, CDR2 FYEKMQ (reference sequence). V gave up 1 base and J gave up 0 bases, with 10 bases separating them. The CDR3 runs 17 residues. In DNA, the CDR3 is TGTGCCAGCAGCTTAGAGGGCAGGGACTCTGGGGCCAACGTCCTGACTTTC. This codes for CASSLEGRDSGANVLTF.

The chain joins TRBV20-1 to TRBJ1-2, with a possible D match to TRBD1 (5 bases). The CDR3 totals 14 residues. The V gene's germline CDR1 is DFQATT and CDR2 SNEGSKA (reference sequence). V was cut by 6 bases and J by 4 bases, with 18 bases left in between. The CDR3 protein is CSAPGFSEGYGYTF. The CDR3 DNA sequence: TGCAGTGCCCCAGGGTTTAGTGAAGGCTATGGCTACACCTTC.

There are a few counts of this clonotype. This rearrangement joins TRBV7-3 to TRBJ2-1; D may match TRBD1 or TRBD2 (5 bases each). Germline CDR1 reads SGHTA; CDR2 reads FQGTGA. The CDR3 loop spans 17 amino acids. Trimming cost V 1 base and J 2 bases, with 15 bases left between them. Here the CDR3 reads CASSLKGSGLPYNEQFF. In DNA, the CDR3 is TGTGCCAGCAGCTTAAAAGGGTCGGGGCTCCCCTACAATGAGCAGTTCTTC.

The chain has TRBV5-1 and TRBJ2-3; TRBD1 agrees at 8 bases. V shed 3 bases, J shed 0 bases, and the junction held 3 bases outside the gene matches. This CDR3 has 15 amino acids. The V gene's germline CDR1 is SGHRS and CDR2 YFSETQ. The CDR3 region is CASSYRTGSTDTQYF. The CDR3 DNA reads TGCGCCAGCAGCTACCGGACAGGGAGCACAGATACGCAGTATTTT.

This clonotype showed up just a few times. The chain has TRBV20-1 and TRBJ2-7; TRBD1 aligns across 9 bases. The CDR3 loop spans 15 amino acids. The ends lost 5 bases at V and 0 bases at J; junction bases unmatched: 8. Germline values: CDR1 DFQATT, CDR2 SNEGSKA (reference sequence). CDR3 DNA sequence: TGCAGTGCTGTCTCCCGGGGACAGGGCTCCTACGAGCAGTACTTC. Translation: CSAVSRGQGSYEQYF.

The CDR3, as DNA: TGTGCCAGCAGTTTCGCTGCGGCGGGTACCTACGAGCAGTACTTC. Protein: CASSFAAAGTYEQYF. The V gene is TRBV28, the J gene TRBJ2-7, with D tentatively TRBD2 (5 bases). CDR3 length equals 15 residues. Trimming shortened V by 3 bases and J by 2 bases, and 14 bases separated the two germline ends. In germline, CDR1 is MDHEN, CDR2 SYDVKM. Combining the CDR3 with reference TRBV28 and TRBJ2-7 gives the whole variable domain DVKVTQSSRYLVKRTGEKVFLECVQDMDHENMFWYRQDPGLGLRLIYFSYDVKMKEKGDIPEGYSVSREKKERFSLILESASTNQTSMYLCASSFAAAGTYEQYFGPGTRLTVT.

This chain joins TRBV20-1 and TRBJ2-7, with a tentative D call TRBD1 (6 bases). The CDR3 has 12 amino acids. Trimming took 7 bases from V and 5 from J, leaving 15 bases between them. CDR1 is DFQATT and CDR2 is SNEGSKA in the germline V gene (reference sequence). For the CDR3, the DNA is TGCAGTGTACCGGGCAGGGGCCACGAGCAGTACTTC. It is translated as CSVPGRGHEQYF.

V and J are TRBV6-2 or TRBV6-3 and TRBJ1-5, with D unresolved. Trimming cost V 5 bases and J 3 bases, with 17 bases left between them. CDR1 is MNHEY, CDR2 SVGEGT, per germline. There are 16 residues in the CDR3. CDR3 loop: CASSHLGRDINQPQHF. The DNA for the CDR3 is TGTGCCAGCAGTCATCTTGGACGGGATATCAATCAGCCCCAGCATTTT.

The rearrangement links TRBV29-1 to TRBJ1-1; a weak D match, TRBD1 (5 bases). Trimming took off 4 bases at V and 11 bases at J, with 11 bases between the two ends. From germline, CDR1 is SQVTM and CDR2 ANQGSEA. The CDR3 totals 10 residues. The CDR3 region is CSVAGTGAFF. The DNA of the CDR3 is TGCAGCGTTGCGGGGACCGGGGCTTTCTTT.

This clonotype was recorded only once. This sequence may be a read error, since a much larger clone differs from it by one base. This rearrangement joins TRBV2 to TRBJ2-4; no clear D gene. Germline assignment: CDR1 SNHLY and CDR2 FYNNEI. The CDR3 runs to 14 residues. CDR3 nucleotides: TGTGCCAGCAGGGTTCTGCGCGCCAAAAACGTTCAGTACTTC. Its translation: CASRVLRAKNVQYF.

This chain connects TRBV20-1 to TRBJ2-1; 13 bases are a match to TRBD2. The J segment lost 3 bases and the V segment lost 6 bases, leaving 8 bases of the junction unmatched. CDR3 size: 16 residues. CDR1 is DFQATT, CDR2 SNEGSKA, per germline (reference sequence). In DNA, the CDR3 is TGCAGTGCCCCTCTGGGACTAGCGGGGAACTACAATGAGCAGTTCTTC. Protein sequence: CSAPLGLAGNYNEQFF.

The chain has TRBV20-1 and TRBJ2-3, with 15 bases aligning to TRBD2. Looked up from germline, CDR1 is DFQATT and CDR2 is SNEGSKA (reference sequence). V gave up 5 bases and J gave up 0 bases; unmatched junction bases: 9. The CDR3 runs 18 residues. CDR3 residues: CSASGTSGGPASTDTQYF. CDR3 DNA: TGCAGTGCTTCCGGGACTAGCGGGGGGCCCGCTAGCACAGATACGCAGTATTTT.

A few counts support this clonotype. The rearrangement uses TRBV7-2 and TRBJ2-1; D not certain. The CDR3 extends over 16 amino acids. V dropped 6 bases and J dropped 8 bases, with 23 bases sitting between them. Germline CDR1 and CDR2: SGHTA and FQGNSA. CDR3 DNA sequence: TGTGCCAGCAGGGCGGATCCCGGGCGAATTTTCGATGAGCAGTTCTTC. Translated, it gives CASRADPGRIFDEQFF.

The CDR3 DNA is TGTGCCAGTAGTATCGGGGGCGCGGATTATGGCTACACCTTC. Translation: CASSIGGADYGYTF. J is TRBJ1-2 and V is TRBV19; D perhaps matches TRBD1 (6 bases). V lost 3 bases to trimming and J lost 5 bases, with 13 bases between them. Germline V gene sequence: CDR1 LNHDA, CDR2 SQIVND (reference sequence). CDR3 size: 14 residues.

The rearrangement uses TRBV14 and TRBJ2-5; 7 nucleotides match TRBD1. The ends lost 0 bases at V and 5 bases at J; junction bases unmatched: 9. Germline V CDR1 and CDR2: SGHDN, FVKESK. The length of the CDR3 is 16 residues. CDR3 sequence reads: CASSQDRQGWGETQYF. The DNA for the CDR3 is TGTGCCAGCAGCCAAGATCGACAGGGTTGGGGGGAGACCCAGTACTTC.

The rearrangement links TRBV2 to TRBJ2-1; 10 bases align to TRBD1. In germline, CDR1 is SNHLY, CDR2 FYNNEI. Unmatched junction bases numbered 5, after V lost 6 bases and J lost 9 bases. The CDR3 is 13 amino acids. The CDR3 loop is CASREGQGSEQFF. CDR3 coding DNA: TGTGCCAGCAGAGAGGGACAGGGGTCTGAGCAGTTCTTC.

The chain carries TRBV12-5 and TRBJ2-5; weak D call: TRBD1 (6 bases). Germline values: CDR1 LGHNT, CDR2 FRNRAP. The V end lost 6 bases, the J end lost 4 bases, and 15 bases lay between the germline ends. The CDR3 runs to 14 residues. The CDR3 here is CASGRGPGVETQYF. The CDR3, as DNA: TGTGCTAGTGGACGCGGGCCAGGGGTAGAGACCCAGTACTTC.

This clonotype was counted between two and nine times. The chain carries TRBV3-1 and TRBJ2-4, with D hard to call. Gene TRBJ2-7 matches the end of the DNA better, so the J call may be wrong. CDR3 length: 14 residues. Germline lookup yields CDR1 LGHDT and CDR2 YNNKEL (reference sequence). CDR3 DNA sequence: TGTGCCAGCAGCCAAGATTGGAGTCTCTACGAGCAGTACTTC. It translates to CASSQDWSLYEQYF.

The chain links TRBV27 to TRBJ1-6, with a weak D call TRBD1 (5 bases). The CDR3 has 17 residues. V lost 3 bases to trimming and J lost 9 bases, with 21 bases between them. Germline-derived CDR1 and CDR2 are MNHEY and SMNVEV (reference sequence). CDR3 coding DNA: TGTGCCAGCAGTTTGCATCTAAGTGGGGCTGCGAGTTCACCCCTCCACTTT. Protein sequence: CASSLHLSGAASSPLHF.

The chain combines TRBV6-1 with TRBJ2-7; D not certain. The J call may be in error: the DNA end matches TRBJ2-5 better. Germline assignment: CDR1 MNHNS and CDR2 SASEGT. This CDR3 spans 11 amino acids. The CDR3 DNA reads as TGTGCCAGCAGGAAGATGGAGACCCAGTACTTC. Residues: CASRKMETQYF.

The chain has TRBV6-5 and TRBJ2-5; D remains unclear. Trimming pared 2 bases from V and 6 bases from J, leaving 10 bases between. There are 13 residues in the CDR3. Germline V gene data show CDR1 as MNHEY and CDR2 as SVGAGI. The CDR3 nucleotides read TGTGCCAGCAGTTACGAGGTTGGAAAGACCCAGTACTTC. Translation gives CASSYEVGKTQYF.

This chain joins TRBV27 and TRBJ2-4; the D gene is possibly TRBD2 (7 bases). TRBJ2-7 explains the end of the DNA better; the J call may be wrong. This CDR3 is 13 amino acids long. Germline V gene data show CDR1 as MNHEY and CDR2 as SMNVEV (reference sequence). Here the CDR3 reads CASGPGGGYEQYF. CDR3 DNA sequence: TGTGCCAGCGGTCCGGGGGGCGGATACGAGCAGTACTTC.